The 9 T cell receptor beta chains below were found in one sample sequenced in a study of blood T cell repertoires in COVID-19. Method: immunoSEQ multiplex PCR; TCRdb's copy keeps in-frame clones and lacks some. The table includes more than 95,000 clones, more than 75% detected once. Source material: peripheral blood. Source of these receptors: a human donor in a cohort sampled during active COVID-19.

The V call is TRBV7-9, the J call TRBJ2-3; TRBD2 might be the D (5 bases). Between the trimmed V and J ends, which lost 5 bases and 4 bases, there was a span of 10 bases. This CDR3 is 13 amino acids long. The V gene's germline CDR1 is SEHNR and CDR2 FQNEAQ (reference sequence). Here the CDR3 DNA reads TGTGCCAGCAGCCAGCGAGGGCCAGATACGCAGTATTTT. Amino acid sequence: CASSQRGPDTQYF.

The rearrangement links TRBV3-1 (or the pseudogene TRBV3-2) to TRBJ1-3; D is possibly TRBD1 (6 bases). Germline V gene sequence: CDR1 LGHDT, CDR2 YNNKEL (reference sequence). This CDR3 has 14 residues. Deletions cut 1 base from V and 4 bases from J, with 8 bases between. The chain's CDR3 is CASSQAQGGNTIYF. CDR3 nucleotide sequence: TGTGCCAGCAGCCAAGCCCAGGGGGGAAACACCATATATTTT.

The V and J genes are TRBV7-9 and TRBJ2-7, with 9 bases matching TRBD2. This CDR3 contains 16 residues. Germline assignment: CDR1 SEHNR and CDR2 FQNEAQ (reference sequence). Unmatched junction bases numbered 13, after V lost 5 bases and J lost 5 bases. CDR3 DNA: TGTGCCAGCAGCGGGTCCTTAGCGGGAGAATACCACGAGCAGTACTTC. This encodes CASSGSLAGEYHEQYF.

The chain uses TRBV7-6 and TRBJ2-3; 10 bases are shared with TRBD2. With V trimmed by 5 bases and J by 3 bases, 11 bases remained unmatched. Germline CDR1 SGHVS, CDR2 FNYEAQ. The CDR3 runs 17 residues. The chain's CDR3 is CASSNRPSGRGTDTQYF. The CDR3, as DNA: TGTGCCAGCAGCAACCGGCCTAGCGGGAGAGGAACAGATACGCAGTATTTT.

The J gene is TRBJ2-2, the V gene TRBV13; D uncertain. V shed 9 bases and J shed 3 bases, with 14 bases lying between them. From germline, CDR1 is PRHDT and CDR2 FYEKMQ (reference sequence). CDR3 length equals 14 residues. The CDR3 nucleotides are TGTGCCAGTACCCCTGGCCTGGACACCGGGGAGCTGTTTTTT. As protein: CASTPGLDTGELFF. Filled out from reference TRBV13 and TRBJ2-2, the complete variable domain reads AAGVIQSPRHLIKEKRETATLKCYPIPRHDTVYWYQQGPGQDPQFLISFYEKMQSDKGSIPDRFSAQQFSDYHSELNMSSLELGDSALYFCASTPGLDTGELFFGEGSRLTVL.

This clone was detected a few times. This chain uses TRBV5-1 with TRBJ2-7; 10 bases map to TRBD1. The length of the CDR3 is 13 residues. V trimming: 7 bases; J trimming: 2 bases; junction bases outside the gene matches: 3. The germline V gene has CDR1 SGHRS and CDR2 YFSETQ. The CDR3: CASRDRGTYEQYF. DNA of the CDR3: TGCGCCAGCCGGGACAGGGGTACCTACGAGCAGTACTTC.

This chain connects TRBV2 to TRBJ1-4; 10 bases are a match to TRBD1. The V segment lost 1 base and the J segment 5 bases; nucleotides outside the gene matches: 1. The CDR3 length is 15 residues. The germline CDR1 and CDR2 sequences are SNHLY and FYNNEI. DNA for the CDR3: TGTGCCAGCAGTGAAGGGGGACAGGGGAATGAAAAACTGTTTTTT. Translating gives CASSEGGQGNEKLFF.

This rearrangement joins TRBV7-9 to TRBJ2-7; TRBD1 agrees at 8 bases. The CDR3 consists of 14 residues. CDR1 is SEHNR and CDR2 is FQNEAQ in the germline V gene (reference sequence). Losses at the gene ends were 5 bases for V and 6 bases for J; bases not matched to a gene: 9. The CDR3 reads CASSLRDRISEQYF. The CDR3 nucleotides are TGTGCCAGCAGCCTCCGGGACAGGATATCCGAGCAGTACTTC.

The chain joins TRBV19 to TRBJ1-2, with TRBD1 identical over 11 bases. Per germline, CDR1 LNHDA and CDR2 SQIVND (reference sequence). V lost 5 bases to trimming and J lost 7 bases; unmatched junction nucleotides: 6. The CDR3 consists of 14 residues. CDR3 in DNA: TGTGCCAGTAGTCCCACCGGGACAGGGGGTGGCTACACCTTC. Protein: CASSPTGTGGGYTF.